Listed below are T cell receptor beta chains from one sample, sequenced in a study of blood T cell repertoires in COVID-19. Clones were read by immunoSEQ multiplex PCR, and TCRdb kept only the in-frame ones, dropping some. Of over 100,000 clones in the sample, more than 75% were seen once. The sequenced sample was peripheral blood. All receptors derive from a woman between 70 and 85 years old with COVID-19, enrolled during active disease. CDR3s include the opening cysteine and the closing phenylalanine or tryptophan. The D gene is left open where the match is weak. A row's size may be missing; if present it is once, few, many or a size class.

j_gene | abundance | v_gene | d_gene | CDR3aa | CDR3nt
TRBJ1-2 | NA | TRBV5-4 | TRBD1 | CASSPGQGRVDGYTF | TGTGCCAGCAGCCCGGGACAGGGACGAGTGGATGGCTACACCTTC
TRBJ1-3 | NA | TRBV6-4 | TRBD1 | CASSESGTDRNTIYF | TGTGCCAGCAGTGAATCCGGGACAGATAGAAACACCATATATTTT
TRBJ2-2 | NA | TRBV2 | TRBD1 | CASSMGTVSTGELFF | TGTGCCAGCAGTATGGGGACAGTTTCCACCGGGGAGCTGTTTTTT
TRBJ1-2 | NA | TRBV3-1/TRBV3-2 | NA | CASSQAGIYGYTF | TGTGCCAGCAGCCAAGCGGGGATCTATGGCTACACCTTC
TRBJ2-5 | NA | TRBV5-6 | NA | CASSRDWETQYF | TGTGCCAGCTCTAGGGACTGGGAGACCCAGTACTTC
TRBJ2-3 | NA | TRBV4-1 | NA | CASSQVPRVSTDTQYF | TGCGCCAGCAGCCAAGTGCCGCGGGTGAGCACAGATACGCAGTATTTT
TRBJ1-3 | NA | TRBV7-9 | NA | CASSLAQVRTGNTIYF | TGTGCCAGCAGCTTAGCGCAAGTGAGGACTGGAAACACCATATATTTT
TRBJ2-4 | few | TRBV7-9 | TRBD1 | CASSVGQGGTKNIQYF | TGTGCCAGCAGCGTAGGACAGGGGGGAACCAAAAACATTCAGTACTTC
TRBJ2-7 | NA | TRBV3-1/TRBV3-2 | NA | CASSAKSRAYEQYF | TGTGCCAGCAGCGCTAAATCAAGAGCCTACGAGCAGTACTTC
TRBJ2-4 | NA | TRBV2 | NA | CASSGIQGRTKNIQYF | TGTGCCAGCAGTGGTATACAGGGGAGGACCAAAAACATTCAGTACTTC
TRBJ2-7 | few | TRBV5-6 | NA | CASSFSVEQYF | TGTGCCAGCAGCTTCTCTGTCGAGCAGTACTTC
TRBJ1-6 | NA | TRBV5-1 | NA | CASSRGGLQPLHF | TGCGCCAGCAGCAGGGGGGGACTACAACCCCTCCACTTT
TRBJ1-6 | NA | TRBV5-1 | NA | CASSLGQPDNSPLHF | TGCGCCAGCAGCTTAGGACAGCCGGATAATTCACCCCTCCACTTT
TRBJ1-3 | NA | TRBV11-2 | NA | CASSPLNGVFGNTIYF | TGTGCCAGCAGCCCACTCAATGGTGTATTTGGAAACACCATATATTTT
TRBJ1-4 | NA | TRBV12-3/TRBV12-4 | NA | CASSSGVSEKLFF | TGTGCCAGCAGTTCGGGGGTTTCTGAAAAACTGTTTTTT
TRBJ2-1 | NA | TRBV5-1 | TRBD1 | CASSIWGQGAHNEQFF | TGCGCCAGCAGCATTTGGGGACAGGGTGCTCACAATGAGCAGTTCTTC
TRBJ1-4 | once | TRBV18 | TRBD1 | CASSRDRDRNEKLFF | TGTGCCAGCTCCCGGGACAGGGACCGAAATGAAAAACTGTTTTTT
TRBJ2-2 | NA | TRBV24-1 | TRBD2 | CATSDFGGGLNTGELFF | TGTGCCACCAGTGATTTTGGCGGGGGTCTAAACACCGGGGAGCTGTTTTTT
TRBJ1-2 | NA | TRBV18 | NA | CASSPPAGFGGYTF | TGTGCCAGCTCACCACCGGCAGGGTTCGGTGGCTACACCTTC
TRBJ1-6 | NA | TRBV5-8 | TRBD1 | CASSLTGVSPLHF | TGTGCCAGCAGCTTGACAGGGGTCTCACCCCTCCACTTT